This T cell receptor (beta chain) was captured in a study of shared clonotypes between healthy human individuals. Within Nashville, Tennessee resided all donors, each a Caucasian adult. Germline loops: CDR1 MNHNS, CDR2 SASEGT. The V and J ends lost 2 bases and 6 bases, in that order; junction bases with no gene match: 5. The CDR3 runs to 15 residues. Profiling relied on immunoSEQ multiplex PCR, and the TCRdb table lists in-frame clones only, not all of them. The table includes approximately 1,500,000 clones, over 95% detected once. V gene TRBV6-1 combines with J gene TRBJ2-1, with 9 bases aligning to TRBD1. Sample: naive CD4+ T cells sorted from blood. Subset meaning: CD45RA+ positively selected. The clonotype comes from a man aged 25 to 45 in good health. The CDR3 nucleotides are TGTGCCAGCAGTGAACAGGGACAGGGATTCAATGAGCAGTTCTTC. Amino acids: CASSEQGQGFNEQFF.